The next 30 T cell receptor beta chains were all read from a single sample in a study of siplizumab effects on memory and regulatory T cells. The table came from immunoSEQ multiplex PCR; TCRdb's copy has only in-frame clones and leaves some out. The table includes about 87,000 clones, approximately 95% detected once. Sequencing was carried out using non-Treg CD4+ T cells sorted from blood. The source is a human donor in good health.

This clone is a singleton in its sample. The V and J genes are TRBV10-3 and TRBJ2-7; 7 bases agree with TRBD1. V was pared by 6 bases and J by 2 bases, with 7 bases of the junction left unmatched. CDR3 size: 14 residues. Germline loops: CDR1 ENHRY, CDR2 SYGVKD. For the CDR3, the DNA is TGTGCCATCAGAGGAGACAGGGTAACCTACGAGCAGTACTTC. This codes for CAIRGDRVTYEQYF.

This rearrangement joins TRBV10-1 to TRBJ1-6; D possibly corresponds to TRBD1 (6 bases). V was pared by 0 bases and J by 0 bases, with 12 bases between. The CDR3 has 18 amino acids. Per the germline V gene, CDR1 is WNHNN and CDR2 is SYGVQD (reference sequence). CDR3 protein: CASSESTTGSSYNSPLHF. In DNA form, the CDR3 reads TGCGCCAGCAGTGAGTCGACCACAGGGAGCTCCTATAATTCACCCCTCCACTTT.

The rearrangement joins TRBV30 to TRBJ2-5; the D gene could be TRBD1 or TRBD2 (6 bases each). The CDR3 contains 14 residues. Germline loops: CDR1 GTSNPN, CDR2 SVGIG (reference sequence). Trimming cost V 0 bases and J 5 bases, with 13 bases left between them. The CDR3 reads CAWSVGGSGETQYF. In DNA form, the CDR3 reads TGTGCCTGGAGTGTAGGGGGGTCCGGTGAGACCCAGTACTTC.

This chain links TRBV7-2 with TRBJ2-5; 7 nucleotides line up with TRBD1. The CDR3 is 15 amino acids. Germline V gene sequence: CDR1 SGHTA, CDR2 FQGNSA. J was trimmed by 2 bases and V by 4 bases; bases with no gene match: 7. The CDR3 spells CASSSSGTEQETQYF. Here the CDR3 DNA reads TGTGCCAGCAGCTCGTCCGGGACAGAACAAGAGACCCAGTACTTC.

The chain is built from TRBV2 and TRBJ1-2; D gene uncertain. The germline CDR1 and CDR2 sequences are SNHLY and FYNNEI. Trimming removed 2 bases from V and 0 bases from J, with 4 bases in between. This CDR3 is built from 13 residues. Here the CDR3 reads CASSERTNYGYTF. CDR3 sequence (DNA): TGTGCCAGCAGTGAACGGACTAACTATGGCTACACCTTC.

The chain links TRBV5-1 to TRBJ2-1; TRBD1 matches at 8 bases. CDR1 SGHRS and CDR2 YFSETQ come from the germline V gene. Trimming removed 0 bases from V and 8 bases from J; junction bases left unmatched: 10. The CDR3 sequence is 16 residues long. The CDR3 region is CASSLETGVKGDEQFF. The CDR3 DNA reads TGCGCCAGCAGCTTGGAGACAGGGGTTAAGGGGGATGAGCAGTTCTTC.

V gene TRBV19 combines with J gene TRBJ1-1, with D tentatively TRBD1 (5 bases). The germline V and J ends were trimmed by 4 bases and 0 bases, with 9 bases remaining between them. The germline CDR1 and CDR2 sequences are LNHDA and SQIVND (reference sequence). This CDR3 comprises 14 residues. The CDR3 DNA is TGTGCCAGTAGTAATGGGGCCTTGAACACTGAAGCTTTCTTT. This codes for CASSNGALNTEAFF. Full variable domain (remainder filled in from reference TRBV19 and TRBJ1-1): DGGITQSPKYLFRKEGQNVTLSCEQNLNHDAMYWYRQDPGQGLRLIYYSQIVNDFQKGDIAEGYSVSREKKESFPLTVTSAQKNPTAFYLCASSNGALNTEAFFGQGTRLTVV.

The V call is TRBV7-8, the J call TRBJ1-5, with D perhaps matching TRBD1 (6 bases). CDR1 is SGHVS, CDR2 FQNEAQ, per germline. V lost 1 base and J 0 bases, leaving 7 bases between the germline ends. The CDR3 is 15 residues long. The CDR3 loop is CASSLGTVSNQPQHF. CDR3 coding DNA: TGTGCCAGCAGCTTAGGGACAGTTAGCAATCAGCCCCAGCATTTT.

The chain's CDR3 is CASSYTGSGNTIYF. DNA of the CDR3: TGTGCCAGCAGTTACACAGGATCTGGAAACACCATATATTTT. J is TRBJ1-3 and V is TRBV6-5; tentatively, D is TRBD1 (5 bases). The CDR3 has 14 amino acids. V lost 2 bases and J lost 1, with 6 bases in between. CDR1 is MNHEY, CDR2 SVGAGI, per germline.

V usage is TRBV30 and J usage is TRBJ2-2, with D perhaps TRBD1 or TRBD2 (5 bases each). Per the germline V gene, CDR1 is GTSNPN and CDR2 is SVGIG (reference sequence). Deletions cut 6 bases from V and 1 base from J, with 15 bases between. This CDR3 is 15 amino acids long. In DNA form, the CDR3 reads TGTGCCTGTGCTGAACCGGGGCTGAACACCGGGGAGCTGTTTTTT. Residues: CACAEPGLNTGELFF.

This rearrangement joins TRBV19 to TRBJ2-5; D may match TRBD1 or TRBD2 (7 bases each). This CDR3 is 12 amino acids long. Trimming stripped 11 bases from V and 3 bases from J, with 13 bases between. Germline CDR1 LNHDA, CDR2 SQIVND (reference sequence). Written as DNA, the CDR3 is TGTGCCTCCAGGGGGGGGAAAGAGACCCAGTACTTC. It encodes CASRGGKETQYF.

V usage is TRBV9 and J usage is TRBJ1-3; D gene ambiguous. CDR1 is SGDLS and CDR2 is YYNGEE in the germline V gene. Trimming took off 4 bases at V and 4 bases at J, with 15 bases between the two ends. The CDR3 has 15 amino acids. CDR3 bases: TGTGCCAGCAGCCCAGTCGGAGGGCTAGGAAACACCATATATTTT. It specifies CASSPVGGLGNTIYF. Variable domain in full (rest from reference TRBV9 and TRBJ1-3): DSGVTQTPKHLITATGQRVTLRCSPRSGDLSVYWYQQSLDQGLQFLIQYYNGEERAKGNILERFSAQQFPDLHSELNLSSLELGDSALYFCASSPVGGLGNTIYFGEGSWLTVV.

The chain combines TRBV10-3 with TRBJ1-3; maybe TRBD1 (6 bases). Germline CDR1 and CDR2: ENHRY and SYGVKD. The CDR3 is 16 residues long. V was cut by 3 bases and J by 0 bases, with 12 bases left in between. CDR3 sequence: CAISEGDTYSGNTIYF. The CDR3 nucleotides read TGTGCCATCAGTGAAGGGGACACATACTCTGGAAACACCATATATTTT.

This clone came up once. The CDR3 sequence is CSVDNGRHVMNTEAFF. The DNA for the CDR3 is TGCAGCGTTGACAATGGTAGACATGTCATGAACACTGAAGCTTTCTTT. J is TRBJ1-1 and V is TRBV29-1; D is undetermined. CDR3 length: 16 amino acids. Germline-derived CDR1 and CDR2 are SQVTM and ANQGSEA. Trimming took off 3 bases at V and 0 bases at J, with 17 bases between the two ends.

This CDR3 reads CASSYQGRGRVGGETQYF. CDR3 in DNA: TGTGCCAGCAGTTATCAGGGCAGGGGGCGCGTTGGTGGGGAGACCCAGTACTTC. The gene calls are TRBV27 and TRBJ2-5; 8 positions agree with TRBD1. The junction had 18 bases not matched to a gene; V was cut back by 4 bases and J by 5 bases. The CDR3 loop spans 18 amino acids. Germline V gene sequence: CDR1 MNHEY, CDR2 SMNVEV (reference sequence).

CDR3 nucleotide sequence: TGTGCCAGCTCACTCGCCGAGACAGGGGGCAGTCAGCCCCAGCATTTT. It translates to CASSLAETGGSQPQHF. The V and J genes are TRBV18 and TRBJ1-5; 10 bases are a match to TRBD1. The CDR3 contains 16 residues. Germline V gene sequence: CDR1 KGHSH, CDR2 LQKENI. J lost 6 bases, V lost 4 bases, and 9 bases had no gene match.

The CDR3 reads CASSHGRGADGTQYF. For the CDR3, the DNA is TGCGCCAGCAGCCATGGACGGGGAGCGGACGGGACCCAGTACTTC. V is TRBV4-1 and J is TRBJ2-5; D possibly corresponds to TRBD2 (5 bases). The CDR3 has 15 amino acids. The germline V and J ends were trimmed by 3 bases and 7 bases, with 18 bases remaining between them. Germline CDR1 MGHRA, CDR2 YSYEKL.

The rearrangement joins TRBV6-1 to TRBJ2-7, with D maybe TRBD1 (5 bases). Germline V gives CDR1 MNHNS, CDR2 SASEGT. Deletions cut 6 bases from V and 3 bases from J, with 9 bases between. The CDR3 consists of 12 residues. In DNA form, the CDR3 reads TGTGCCAGCAGCAGGGAATACTACGAGCAGTACTTC. Protein product: CASSREYYEQYF.

The chain employs TRBV7-9 and TRBJ2-2; possibly TRBD2 for D (6 bases). The V end was cut by 1 base, the J end by 6 bases, with 12 bases between. This CDR3 contains 15 residues. Germline loops: CDR1 SEHNR, CDR2 FQNEAQ (reference sequence). CDR3 protein: CASSLGRLEAGELFF. In nucleotides, the CDR3 is TGTGCCAGCAGCTTAGGGAGACTAGAGGCCGGGGAGCTGTTTTTT. Combining the CDR3 with reference TRBV7-9 and TRBJ2-2 gives the whole variable domain DTGVSQNPRHKITKRGQNVTFRCDPISEHNRLYWYRQTLGQGPEFLTYFQNEAQLEKSRLLSDRFSAERPKGSFSTLEIQRTEQGDSAMYLCASSLGRLEAGELFFGEGSRLTVL.

CDR3 nucleotides: TGCGCCAGCAGCTTAGAGCACAGGGGAAACTACGAGCAGTACTTC. Protein sequence: CASSLEHRGNYEQYF. This chain links TRBV5-1 with TRBJ2-5; 7 positions agree with TRBD1. The better agreement between TRBJ2-7 and the DNA end casts doubt on the J call. The CDR3 sequence is 15 residues long. Germline V gene data show CDR1 as SGHRS and CDR2 as YFSETQ.

V is TRBV19 and J is TRBJ2-3, with 12 nucleotides matching TRBD1. Germline values: CDR1 LNHDA, CDR2 SQIVND (reference sequence). With 1 base clipped from V and 4 bases from J, the junction kept 6 bases outside the gene matches. This CDR3 contains 17 residues. Written as DNA, the CDR3 is TGTGCCAGTAGTATAGTCGGGGGACAGGGGGCGGCAGATACGCAGTATTTT. Translation: CASSIVGGQGAADTQYF.

The chain has TRBV4-1 and TRBJ2-3; TRBD2 aligns across 9 bases. Germline-derived CDR1 and CDR2 are MGHRA and YSYEKL. CDR3 length equals 15 residues. With V trimmed by 3 bases and J by 7 bases, 8 bases remained unmatched. The CDR3 DNA reads as TGCGCCAGCAGCCAGCTGGCGGGGGGGCTTAATACGCAGTATTTT. Translated, it gives CASSQLAGGLNTQYF.

This clone was counted only a few times. V gene TRBV7-8 combines with J gene TRBJ1-1; TRBD1 might be the D (5 bases). The CDR3 runs to 15 residues. Trimming left V 6 bases short and J 1 base short, with 15 bases between. Germline V gene sequence: CDR1 SGHVS, CDR2 FQNEAQ. The CDR3 nucleotides are TGTGCCAGCAGTTGGAGGGGCCAGGGGAACACTGAAGCTTTCTTT. Translation gives CASSWRGQGNTEAFF.

The chain carries TRBV5-1 and TRBJ2-5; 7 nucleotides align to TRBD2. The germline gives CDR1 SGHRS, CDR2 YFSETQ. J gave up 0 bases and V 3 bases, and 2 bases lay outside the gene matches. This CDR3 has 14 residues. Written as DNA, the CDR3 is TGCGCCAGCAGCTCCGGGACTAACCAAGAGACCCAGTACTTC. Its translation: CASSSGTNQETQYF.

J is TRBJ1-1 and V is TRBV2; tentative D call: TRBD1 (6 bases). The V end was cut by 5 bases, the J end by 1 base, with 8 bases between. Per the germline V gene, CDR1 is SNHLY and CDR2 is FYNNEI. This CDR3 comprises 13 residues. The CDR3 loop reads CASSQGQNTEAFF. In DNA form, the CDR3 reads TGTGCCAGCAGTCAGGGACAGAACACTGAAGCTTTCTTT.

The chain combines TRBV7-9 with TRBJ2-2; TRBD2 matches at 8 bases. The CDR3 length is 16 residues. After removal of 3 bases from V and 1 base from J, the junction contained 4 bases not matched to a gene. The germline V gene has CDR1 SEHNR and CDR2 FQNEAQ (reference sequence). As DNA, the CDR3 is TGTGCCAGCAGCTTTGTAGCGGGGATGAACACCGGGGAGCTGTTTTTT. Its translation is CASSFVAGMNTGELFF.

V usage is TRBV7-3 and J usage is TRBJ2-1; 9 positions agree with TRBD1. The CDR3 length is 15 residues. The J segment lost 6 bases and the V segment lost 5 bases, leaving 8 bases of the junction unmatched. Germline CDR1 and CDR2: SGHTA and FQGTGA. The CDR3 reads CASSPTGGVINEQFF. Here the CDR3 DNA reads TGTGCCAGCAGCCCCACAGGGGGCGTCATCAATGAGCAGTTCTTC.

The V and J genes are TRBV10-3 and TRBJ1-2; tentative D call: TRBD1 (5 bases). The germline gives CDR1 ENHRY, CDR2 SYGVKD. V was trimmed by 8 bases and J by 6 bases, leaving 10 bases between them. The CDR3 consists of 11 residues. The CDR3, as DNA: TGTGCCATCTCTTGGGGGGATGGCTACACCTTC. This codes for CAISWGDGYTF.

This clone was detected once. The chain links TRBV19 to TRBJ2-2; 7 nucleotides align to TRBD1. V lost 7 bases to trimming and J lost 4 bases; unmatched junction nucleotides: 6. This CDR3 region has 14 residues. The V gene's germline CDR1 is LNHDA and CDR2 SQIVND (reference sequence). This CDR3 is CASNLGQSTGELFF. CDR3 nucleotide sequence: TGTGCCAGTAATCTGGGACAGAGCACCGGGGAGCTGTTTTTT. Full variable domain (rest looked up from reference TRBV19 and TRBJ2-2): DGGITQSPKYLFRKEGQNVTLSCEQNLNHDAMYWYRQDPGQGLRLIYYSQIVNDFQKGDIAEGYSVSREKKESFPLTVTSAQKNPTAFYLCASNLGQSTGELFFGEGSRLTVL.

The chain links TRBV29-1 to TRBJ1-1; 10 bases are a match to TRBD1. The trim removed 4 bases at V and 10 bases at J, leaving 6 bases unmatched. The CDR3 is made up of 12 amino acids. From germline, CDR1 is SQVTM and CDR2 ANQGSEA. CDR3 residues: CSVVGGQGRAFF. CDR3 nucleotide sequence: TGCAGCGTTGTAGGGGGACAGGGGCGAGCTTTCTTT.